These 23 T cell receptor beta chains were all obtained from the same sample, sequenced in a study of T cell repertoires in cytomegalovirus infection. Their recognized antigens are unknown. TCRdb itself ran the reads through MiXCR, one entry per CDR3 protein. The sample lists 600,000 to 700,000 distinct CDR3 sequences; approximately 33% were seen once. Sample: cultured PBMCs, taken from culture after CMV antigen stimulation. The receptors derive from a human donor in good health (CMV status not recorded). Some clones in this sample may be carry-over from other donors' samples.

This clonotype has only a few counts. The V gene is TRBV12-3 or TRBV12-4, the J gene TRBJ2-7; 10 bases match TRBD2. The CDR3 is 16 residues long. V was pared by 2 bases and J by 4 bases, with 8 bases of the junction left unmatched. CDR3 in amino acids: CASSLISLAGIYEQYF. The DNA for the CDR3 is TGTGCCAGCAGTTTAATCTCACTAGCGGGGATATACGAGCAGTACTTC.

V gene TRBV5-1 combines with J gene TRBJ2-1; D gene ambiguous. This CDR3 has 14 amino acids. The germline V and J ends were trimmed by 0 bases and 0 bases, with 4 bases remaining between them. CDR1 is SGHRS and CDR2 is YFSETQ in the germline V gene. CDR3 nucleotide sequence: TGCGCCAGCAGCTTGGACAACTCCTACAATGAGCAGTTCTTC. This translates into CASSLDNSYNEQFF.

The V and J genes are TRBV6-5 and TRBJ2-3, with 7 nucleotides matching TRBD2. Trimming removed 10 bases from V and 0 bases from J; junction bases left unmatched: 7. CDR3 size: 14 residues. CDR1 is MNHEY and CDR2 is SVGAGI in the germline V gene. CDR3 in amino acids: CATTLATSTDTQYF. CDR3 in DNA: TGTGCCACCACACTAGCGACTAGCACAGATACGCAGTATTTT.

V and J are TRBV6-2 or TRBV6-3 and TRBJ1-1; TRBD1 might be the D (5 bases). CDR3 length: 16 residues. The V end was cut by 0 bases, the J end by 7 bases, with 18 bases between. Germline CDR1 and CDR2: MNHEY and SVGEGT. CDR3 sequence reads: CASSYSYSGGAHEAFF. In DNA, the CDR3 is TGTGCCAGCAGTTACTCCTACTCTGGCGGGGCCCATGAAGCTTTCTTT.

The table lists this clonotype with a few counts. The chain links TRBV7-2 to TRBJ2-1; 9 bases line up with TRBD1. The CDR3 has 14 amino acids. V trimming: 5 bases; J trimming: 7 bases; junction bases outside the gene matches: 6. Germline assignment: CDR1 SGHTA and CDR2 FQGNSA. The CDR3 region is CASSRGQGRNEQFF. CDR3 nucleotide sequence: TGTGCCAGCAGCCGTGGACAGGGGAGGAATGAGCAGTTCTTC.

J is TRBJ2-2 and V is TRBV5-1; 13 nucleotides match TRBD2. Looked up from germline, CDR1 is SGHRS and CDR2 is YFSETQ. The CDR3 extends over 16 amino acids. Trimming took 6 bases from V and 4 from J; bases not matched to a gene: 6. The CDR3 here is CASNPGLAGVTGELFF. CDR3 DNA sequence: TGCGCCAGCAACCCTGGACTAGCGGGGGTCACCGGGGAGCTGTTTTTT.

This clonotype came up many times. This sequence joins TRBV7-2 and TRBJ2-3; D remains unclear. The V end lost 1 base, the J end lost 1 base, and 6 bases lay between the germline ends. The CDR3 runs to 14 residues. CDR1 is SGHTA, CDR2 FQGNSA, per germline. The CDR3 nucleotides are TGTGCCAGCAGCTTAGAATCTGGCACAGATACGCAGTATTTT. Translating it yields CASSLESGTDTQYF.

This clonotype is a singleton in its sample. The CDR3 region has the DNA TGTGCCAGCAGCCCAAATCCCGGGACTAGCGGGACCTTCTCCTACAATGAGCAGTTCTTC. Residues: CASSPNPGTSGTFSYNEQFF. This rearrangement joins TRBV3-1 to TRBJ2-1; 13 bases map to TRBD2. V shed 4 bases and J 0 bases; nucleotides not matched to a gene: 12. The CDR3 is made up of 20 amino acids. Germline V gene sequence: CDR1 LGHDT, CDR2 YNNKEL (reference sequence).

This clonotype was counted only a few times. The chain recombines TRBV7-2 with TRBJ2-5; D unclear. Trimming shortened V by 3 bases and J by 2 bases, and 13 bases separated the two germline ends. The CDR3 consists of 15 residues. Germline V gene lookup returns CDR1 SGHTA and CDR2 FQGNSA. The CDR3 sequence: CASSFSLYRQETQYF. The DNA for the CDR3 is TGTGCCAGCAGCTTTTCCTTATACCGACAAGAGACCCAGTACTTC. Complete variable domain (other parts from reference TRBV7-2 and TRBJ2-5): GAGVSQSPSNKVTEKGKDVELRCDPISGHTALYWYRQSLGQGLEFLIYFQGNSAPDKSGLPSDRFSAERTGGSVSTLTIQRTQQEDSAVYLCASSFSLYRQETQYFGPGTRLLVL.

The V and J genes are TRBV20-1 and TRBJ1-2; no firm D call. Trimming left V 3 bases short and J 2 bases short, with 7 bases between. The CDR3 contains 12 residues. Germline V gene data show CDR1 as DFQATT and CDR2 as SNEGSKA (reference sequence). The CDR3 DNA reads TGCAGTGCTAGCAGGCAGAACTATGGCTACACCTTC. Its translation is CSASRQNYGYTF.

There are many counts of this clonotype. The gene calls are TRBV7-2 and TRBJ1-3; no definite D call. V dropped 5 bases and J dropped 8 bases, with 10 bases sitting between them. The CDR3 contains 12 residues. Germline V CDR1 and CDR2: SGHTA, FQGNSA. The CDR3 DNA reads TGTGCCAGCAGCCCGAGGCACGACACCATATATTTT. It encodes CASSPRHDTIYF.

There are a few counts of this clonotype. The chain joins TRBV7-4 to TRBJ2-7, with TRBD2 matching over 10 bases. The germline gives CDR1 SGHVT, CDR2 SQSDAQ. The CDR3 is 16 residues long. V lost 4 bases and J lost 2; bases outside the gene matches: 8. CDR3: CASSSETSGAAYEQYF. DNA for the CDR3: TGTGCCAGCAGCTCCGAAACTAGCGGGGCGGCCTACGAGCAGTACTTC.

This clonotype was picked up a small number of times. This chain links TRBV7-6 with TRBJ1-2; weak D call: TRBD1 (6 bases). Germline values: CDR1 SGHVS, CDR2 FNYEAQ. Trimming took off 1 base at V and 4 bases at J, with 13 bases between the two ends. CDR3 length: 15 residues. This chain's CDR3 is CASSLGQGPAYGYTF. The DNA for the CDR3 is TGTGCCAGCAGCTTAGGGCAGGGGCCGGCCTATGGCTACACCTTC.

This clonotype has just a few counts. The chain uses TRBV19 and TRBJ2-7; 7 bases are a match to TRBD1. The junction had 7 bases not matched to a gene; V was cut back by 4 bases and J by 7 bases. The germline CDR1 and CDR2 sequences are LNHDA and SQIVND (reference sequence). This CDR3 has 13 amino acids. CDR3 loop: CASSSDRVGEQYF. DNA of the CDR3: TGTGCCAGTAGTAGCGACAGGGTTGGGGAGCAGTACTTC.

The V call is TRBV15, the J call TRBJ2-7; possibly TRBD2 for D (6 bases). The ends were cut back, 0 bases at V and 3 bases at J, with 15 bases in the middle. Germline V gene data show CDR1 as LNHNV and CDR2 as YYDKDF (reference sequence). This CDR3 has 16 residues. CDR3 DNA: TGTGCCACCAGCAGAGATGGTCTAGCGAGATTCTACGAGCAGTACTTC. Encoded protein: CATSRDGLARFYEQYF.

J is TRBJ1-6 and V is TRBV4-2; 9 nucleotides match TRBD1. The CDR3 is 17 amino acids. CDR1 is LGHNA, CDR2 YNFKEQ, per germline. With V trimmed by 1 base and J by 5 bases, 6 bases remained unmatched. CDR3 in DNA: TGTGCCAGCAGCCAAGCACAGGGGGCAAGCGATAATTCACCCCTCCACTTT. Its translation: CASSQAQGASDNSPLHF.

V gene TRBV20-1 combines with J gene TRBJ2-1; 14 positions match TRBD2. Germline V CDR1 and CDR2: DFQATT, SNEGSKA (reference sequence). The CDR3 has 14 residues. Losses at the gene ends were 3 bases for V and 9 bases for J; bases not matched to a gene: 4. The CDR3 region is CSARGLAGVFEQFF. CDR3 nucleotide sequence: TGCAGTGCTAGGGGACTAGCGGGAGTTTTTGAGCAGTTCTTC.

This sequence joins TRBV6-1 and TRBJ2-7; TRBD2 is a possible D gene (6 bases). In germline, CDR1 is MNHNS, CDR2 SASEGT. Between the trimmed V and J ends, which lost 1 base and 2 bases, there was a span of 15 bases. This CDR3 is 16 amino acids long. As DNA, the CDR3 is TGTGCCAGCAGTGAAGTACGGGGGATTTCGACCTACGAGCAGTACTTC. Protein: CASSEVRGISTYEQYF.

This chain connects TRBV12-3 or TRBV12-4 to TRBJ2-2; possibly TRBD2 for D (5 bases). Trimming took off 7 bases at V and 2 bases at J, with 14 bases between the two ends. There are 15 residues in the CDR3. CDR3 sequence (DNA): TGTGCCAGCATTCGGGAAAACAAAAACACCGGGGAGCTGTTTTTT. Translated: CASIRENKNTGELFF.

This clonotype was seen a few times. The chain employs TRBV6-1 and TRBJ2-3; D is unclear. Between the trimmed V and J ends, which lost 1 base and 4 bases, there was a span of 6 bases. Germline-derived CDR1 and CDR2 are MNHNS and SASEGT. This CDR3 is built from 13 residues. CDR3 nucleotides: TGTGCCAGCAGTGAAGGCCCGGCAGATACGCAGTATTTT. Its protein is CASSEGPADTQYF.

There are many counts of this clonotype. The genes are TRBV6-1 and TRBJ2-5; D gene uncertain. Trimming took off 1 base at V and 1 base at J, with 4 bases between the two ends. The CDR3 loop spans 13 amino acids. Germline V gene sequence: CDR1 MNHNS, CDR2 SASEGT. CDR3 in amino acids: CASSEGVQETQYF. In DNA, the CDR3 is TGTGCCAGCAGTGAAGGAGTCCAAGAGACCCAGTACTTC.

The rearrangement links TRBV2 to TRBJ2-1; D remains unclear. The CDR3 length is 13 residues. Deletions cut 7 bases from V and 5 bases from J, with 12 bases between. The V gene's germline CDR1 is SNHLY and CDR2 FYNNEI. The CDR3 sequence: CASKGPQNNEQFF. CDR3 nucleotide sequence: TGTGCCAGCAAGGGTCCTCAAAACAATGAGCAGTTCTTC.

This chain connects TRBV5-4 to TRBJ1-1; D is perhaps TRBD1 (5 bases). The germline V and J ends were trimmed by 4 bases and 1 base, with 26 bases remaining between them. Germline V CDR1 and CDR2: SGHNT, YYREEE (reference sequence). The CDR3 totals 19 residues. The CDR3 loop is CASSRTLGPTTGQNTEAFF. The CDR3 DNA sequence: TGTGCCAGCAGCCGCACTCTAGGACCAACCACCGGACAGAACACTGAAGCTTTCTTT.